The 5 T cell receptor beta chains in this list originate from one sample, sequenced in a study of T cell repertoires in cytomegalovirus infection. A single record per CDR3 protein comes from TCRdb applying MiXCR to the reads. The data contain roughly 640,000 distinct CDR3 sequences, 20% to 25% of them seen just once; the ten biggest clones take up 8%. Sequencing was carried out using CD8+ T cells from PBMCs. Receptors were obtained from a human donor in good health (CMV status not recorded). Some clones in this sample may be carry-over from other donors' samples.

In this sample, this clonotype turned up many times. The chain uses TRBV7-2 and TRBJ2-1, with a tentative D call TRBD1 (5 bases). CDR1 and CDR2 from the germline V gene are SGHTA and FQGNSA. The CDR3 extends over 15 amino acids. Trimming took off 4 bases at V and 8 bases at J, with 18 bases between the two ends. Here the CDR3 reads CASSYRGLNGDEQFF. CDR3 bases: TGTGCCAGCAGCTATAGGGGCCTTAATGGGGATGAGCAGTTCTTC. The entire variable domain, with the rest obtained from reference TRBV7-2 and TRBJ2-1, is as follows: GAGVSQSPSNKVTEKGKDVELRCDPISGHTALYWYRQSLGQGLEFLIYFQGNSAPDKSGLPSDRFSAERTGGSVSTLTIQRTQQEDSAVYLCASSYRGLNGDEQFFGPGTRLTVL.

V is TRBV29-1 and J is TRBJ1-1; perhaps TRBD1 as D (5 bases). Germline CDR1 and CDR2: SQVTM and ANQGSEA. V was clipped by 3 bases and J by 1 base, with 12 bases between them. There are 14 residues in the CDR3. CDR3 nucleotides: TGCAGCGTTGATTATGGGACGACGAACACTGAAGCTTTCTTT. Its translation is CSVDYGTTNTEAFF.

The chain has TRBV29-1 and TRBJ1-1, with D hard to call. This CDR3 contains 16 residues. The germline V and J ends were trimmed by 5 bases and 0 bases, with 19 bases remaining between them. Per germline, CDR1 SQVTM and CDR2 ANQGSEA. The DNA for the CDR3 is TGCAGCGTTTCCACCCTAGCCGGACCTCTGAACACTGAAGCTTTCTTT. It is translated as CSVSTLAGPLNTEAFF.

This clonotype was observed many times. The chain combines TRBV7-9 with TRBJ2-1, with 9 bases identical to TRBD1. The CDR3 covers 18 residues. With V trimmed by 6 bases and J by 5 bases, 17 bases remained unmatched. Germline CDR1 and CDR2: SEHNR and FQNEAQ (reference sequence). The CDR3 sequence is CASSSTSTGQGPHNEQFF. In DNA, the CDR3 is TGTGCCAGCAGTTCCACTTCGACAGGACAGGGGCCGCACAATGAGCAGTTCTTC.

The sample holds many counts of this clonotype. The J gene is TRBJ2-1, the V gene TRBV28; TRBD2 matches at 7 bases. The J segment lost 5 bases and the V segment lost 3 bases, leaving 4 bases of the junction unmatched. CDR1 is MDHEN, CDR2 SYDVKM, per germline. The CDR3 sequence is 14 residues long. CDR3 amino acids: CASSFLAEHNEQFF. In nucleotides, the CDR3 is TGTGCCAGCAGTTTTCTAGCGGAACACAATGAGCAGTTCTTC.